Each of the 32 T cell receptor beta chains below was sequenced from the same sample in a study of cytomegalovirus exposure and HLA in healthy donors. Researchers ran the PCR with 60 Vbeta and 13 Jbeta primers. Measured with immunoSEQ multiplex PCR; TCRdb has only the in-frame clones, and not every one. This sample has around 120,000 clones; under 80% occur once, and the top ten carry around 28%. The sequenced material came from PBMCs. The receptors derive from a man aged 55 to 70 in good health and CMV-seropositive.

This clone was observed a single time. The DNA for the CDR3 is TGTGCCACCGGAGAAATAGGGCGGGAGACCTCCTACAATGAGCAGTTCTTC. Protein: CATGEIGRETSYNEQFF. The rearrangement links TRBV25-1 to TRBJ2-1, with TRBD2 matching over 7 bases. The CDR3 length is 17 residues. With V trimmed by 10 bases and J by 0 bases, 15 bases remained unmatched. From germline, CDR1 is MGHDK and CDR2 SYGVNS.

This clone was seen only once. This sequence joins TRBV7-9 and TRBJ1-1; no clear D. Trimming took 2 bases from V and 1 from J, leaving 5 bases between them. CDR1 SEHNR and CDR2 FQNEAQ come from the germline V gene (reference sequence). CDR3 size: 13 residues. CDR3 nucleotide sequence: TGTGCCAGCAGCTTACGGGAGAACACTGAAGCTTTCTTT. Protein product: CASSLRENTEAFF.

This clone was detected once. This sequence joins TRBV5-6 and TRBJ2-3, with D tentatively TRBD1 (5 bases). CDR3 length equals 15 residues. Germline V gives CDR1 SGHDT, CDR2 YYEEEE. V shed 5 bases and J shed 3 bases, with 16 bases lying between them. The CDR3 spells CASRTAAKGTDTQYF. In nucleotides, the CDR3 is TGTGCCAGCAGAACAGCCGCTAAGGGGACAGATACGCAGTATTTT.

The chain couples TRBV29-1 to TRBJ1-2; D uncertain. Trimming shortened V by 5 bases and J by 0 bases, and 10 bases separated the two germline ends. Germline CDR1 reads SQVTM; CDR2 reads ANQGSEA. CDR3 length: 13 amino acids. The CDR3 DNA reads as TGCAGCGTTACAGAGCTTTCTAACTATGGCTACACCTTC. Amino acid sequence: CSVTELSNYGYTF.

In its sample, this clone was seen a few times. This chain uses TRBV7-2 with TRBJ1-1; 8 positions agree with TRBD1. With 5 bases clipped from V and 6 bases from J, the junction kept 5 bases outside the gene matches. In germline, CDR1 is SGHTA, CDR2 FQGNSA. The length of the CDR3 is 13 residues. The chain's CDR3 is CASSPGQGAEAFF. The CDR3 DNA follows: TGTGCCAGCAGCCCCGGACAGGGTGCTGAAGCTTTCTTT.

The chain is built from TRBV10-2 and TRBJ2-7, with 9 positions matching TRBD2. The J segment lost 6 bases and the V segment lost 2 bases, leaving 5 bases of the junction unmatched. In germline, CDR1 is WSHSY, CDR2 SAAADI. The CDR3 runs 14 residues. CDR3 loop: CASSEAGGPLEQYF. DNA for the CDR3: TGCGCCAGCAGTGAGGCGGGAGGGCCTCTCGAGCAGTACTTC.

This clone was observed a few times. The chain has TRBV6-5 and TRBJ2-2, with a weak D call TRBD2 (6 bases). This CDR3 spans 16 amino acids. Germline values: CDR1 MNHEY, CDR2 SVGAGI. Trimming stripped 0 bases from V and 0 bases from J, with 8 bases between. CDR3 nucleotide sequence: TGTGCCAGCAGTTACTCGAAGCGGGCGAACACCGGGGAGCTGTTTTTT. It encodes CASSYSKRANTGELFF.

This rearrangement joins TRBV4-1 to TRBJ2-3; 12 bases line up with TRBD2. The CDR3 is 19 amino acids. Trimming removed 5 bases from V and 0 bases from J; junction bases left unmatched: 12. In germline, CDR1 is MGHRA, CDR2 YSYEKL. The CDR3 DNA reads as TGCGCCAGCAGCGCCCGACTAGCGGGGGCCATAGAAAGCACAGATACGCAGTATTTT. Protein: CASSARLAGAIESTDTQYF.

V is TRBV7-9 and J is TRBJ2-1; 10 positions agree with TRBD2. The V gene's germline CDR1 is SEHNR and CDR2 FQNEAQ (reference sequence). V gave up 3 bases and J gave up 6 bases; unmatched junction bases: 5. The CDR3 is 15 amino acids. This CDR3 reads CASSFGSGRLNEQFF. The CDR3 DNA is TGTGCCAGCAGCTTCGGTAGCGGGAGGCTCAATGAGCAGTTCTTC.

The rearrangement links TRBV5-1 to TRBJ2-3; maybe TRBD2 (6 bases). CDR3 size: 13 residues. V was cut by 0 bases and J by 9 bases, with 11 bases left in between. Germline loops: CDR1 SGHRS, CDR2 YFSETQ. The CDR3 DNA is TGCGCCAGCAGCTTGGAGGGAGGCCGAACGCAGTATTTT. Translated, it gives CASSLEGGRTQYF.

Worth noting for this clone: The junction differs from germline at one of its ends, possibly a read error. The chain joins TRBV11-2 to TRBJ2-5, with D perhaps matching TRBD1 (5 bases). Germline V gives CDR1 SGHAT, CDR2 FQNNGV. The CDR3 runs 14 residues. The DNA of the CDR3 is TGTGCCAGCAGCTTAGGCAGGGCTCAAGAGCCCCAGTACTTC. Amino acids: CASSLGRAQEPQYF.

The rearrangement joins TRBV19 to TRBJ2-1; 8 bases fit TRBD1. V gave up 2 bases and J gave up 4 bases; unmatched junction bases: 1. Looked up from germline, CDR1 is LNHDA and CDR2 is SQIVND (reference sequence). This CDR3 has 14 residues. This CDR3 reads CASSIQGAYNEQFF. The CDR3 DNA sequence: TGTGCCAGTAGTATACAGGGGGCGTACAATGAGCAGTTCTTC. The full variable domain, its missing parts supplied by reference TRBV19 and TRBJ2-1, is DGGITQSPKYLFRKEGQNVTLSCEQNLNHDAMYWYRQDPGQGLRLIYYSQIVNDFQKGDIAEGYSVSREKKESFPLTVTSAQKNPTAFYLCASSIQGAYNEQFFGPGTRLTVL.

In its sample, this clone was seen once. The chain links TRBV27 to TRBJ2-7; the match to TRBD2 covers 11 bases. The CDR3 spans 14 residues. The V gene's germline CDR1 is MNHEY and CDR2 SMNVEV (reference sequence). J lost 6 bases, V lost 5 bases, and 6 bases had no gene match. CDR3 bases: TGTGCCAGCAGTAAACTAGCGGGAGTATCCGAGCAGTACTTC. It encodes CASSKLAGVSEQYF.

The rearrangement uses TRBV30 and TRBJ2-2; the D gene is possibly TRBD2 (6 bases). The CDR3 length is 14 residues. Germline V gene sequence: CDR1 GTSNPN, CDR2 SVGIG (reference sequence). Trimming pared 0 bases from V and 4 bases from J, leaving 9 bases between. The CDR3 nucleotides read TGTGCCTGGAGTGTTGGGAGGCGCACCGGGGAGCTGTTTTTT. This gives the protein CAWSVGRRTGELFF. Supplemented by reference TRBV30 and TRBJ2-2, the full variable domain reads SQTIHQWPATLVQPVGSPLSLECTVEGTSNPNLYWYRQAAGRGLQLLFYSVGIGQISSEVPQNLSASRPQDRQFILSSKKLLLSDSGFYLCAWSVGRRTGELFFGEGSRLTVL.

This chain links TRBV2 with TRBJ2-6; a possible D gene is TRBD1 (6 bases). The germline V and J ends were trimmed by 2 bases and 1 base, with 6 bases remaining between them. This CDR3 has 15 residues. Germline assignment: CDR1 SNHLY and CDR2 FYNNEI. In DNA, the CDR3 is TGTGCCAGCAGTGAAAGGGGGTCTGGGGCCAACGTCCTGACTTTC. Protein: CASSERGSGANVLTF.

The chain is built from TRBV14 and TRBJ2-7; a weak D match, TRBD2 (8 bases). The germline V gene encodes CDR1 SGHDN and CDR2 FVKESK. Between the trimmed V and J ends, which lost 0 bases and 6 bases, there was a span of 30 bases. The CDR3 covers 20 residues. In DNA form, the CDR3 reads TGTGCCAGCAGCCAAGATGAGAGGGGGCGACTTATCGGACTAGCATCCGAGCAGTACTTC. Translating gives CASSQDERGRLIGLASEQYF.

This clone appeared once. This chain joins TRBV5-4 and TRBJ2-3; D gene unclear. CDR3 length: 14 amino acids. Germline loops: CDR1 SGHNT, CDR2 YYREEE (reference sequence). The germline V and J ends were trimmed by 3 bases and 4 bases, with 12 bases remaining between them. CDR3 protein: CASSSVAEADTQYF. In DNA form, the CDR3 reads TGTGCCAGCAGCTCGGTGGCGGAAGCAGATACGCAGTATTTT.

The V and J genes are TRBV9 and TRBJ2-7, with TRBD1 matching 7 bases. The ends lost 0 bases at V and 3 bases at J; junction bases unmatched: 6. The CDR3 sequence is 15 residues long. Germline V gene data show CDR1 as SGDLS and CDR2 as YYNGEE. The CDR3: CASSVDATGDYEQYF. The CDR3 DNA reads as TGTGCCAGCAGCGTAGATGCCACAGGGGACTACGAGCAGTACTTC. The whole variable domain, remainder taken from reference TRBV9 and TRBJ2-7, is DSGVTQTPKHLITATGQRVTLRCSPRSGDLSVYWYQQSLDQGLQFLIQYYNGEERAKGNILERFSAQQFPDLHSELNLSSLELGDSALYFCASSVDATGDYEQYFGPGTRLTVT.

This chain links TRBV15 with TRBJ2-1, with 7 bases identical to TRBD2. The V gene end was trimmed by 3 bases and the J gene end by 0 bases; junction bases not matched to a gene: 2. This CDR3 region has 15 residues. Germline V CDR1 and CDR2: LNHNV, YYDKDF (reference sequence). CDR3 region: CATSRGGSSYNEQFF. The CDR3 DNA sequence: TGTGCCACCAGCAGGGGGGGGAGCTCCTACAATGAGCAGTTCTTC.

CDR3 DNA sequence: TGCGCCAGCAGCTTGGTCGAGGGTTCTGAAGCTTTCTTT. It yields the protein CASSLVEGSEAFF. The chain joins TRBV5-1 to TRBJ1-1; D is undetermined. This CDR3 has 13 residues. Trimming took 0 bases from V and 6 from J, leaving 9 bases between them. Germline V lookup: CDR1 SGHRS, CDR2 YFSETQ.

The chain combines TRBV7-9 with TRBJ2-3; no reliable D call. Trimming left V 4 bases short and J 2 bases short, with 16 bases between. This CDR3 is built from 16 residues. Germline V lookup: CDR1 SEHNR, CDR2 FQNEAQ (reference sequence). DNA of the CDR3: TGTGCCAGCAGCTCGTCTGCCTACCGAGTCACAGATACGCAGTATTTT. Translated: CASSSSAYRVTDTQYF. The whole variable domain, remainder taken from reference TRBV7-9 and TRBJ2-3, is DTGVSQNPRHKITKRGQNVTFRCDPISEHNRLYWYRQTLGQGPEFLTYFQNEAQLEKSRLLSDRFSAERPKGSFSTLEIQRTEQGDSAMYLCASSSSAYRVTDTQYFGPGTRLTVL.

The rearrangement links TRBV28 to TRBJ1-2; a weak D match, TRBD1 (6 bases). Trimming stripped 5 bases from V and 0 bases from J, with 13 bases between. Per the germline V gene, CDR1 is MDHEN and CDR2 is SYDVKM. The CDR3 has 15 amino acids. CDR3 protein: CASSTRSGANYGYTF. The DNA of the CDR3 is TGTGCCAGCAGTACCCGGTCAGGGGCTAACTATGGCTACACCTTC.

The chain is built from TRBV19 and TRBJ2-7; the match to TRBD1 covers 9 bases. V lost 3 bases, J lost 3 bases, and 6 bases stayed unmatched. CDR3 length: 15 residues. Germline V gene lookup returns CDR1 LNHDA and CDR2 SQIVND (reference sequence). The CDR3 sequence is CASSIRRTGDYEQYF. CDR3 DNA sequence: TGTGCCAGTAGTATCAGACGGACAGGGGACTACGAGCAGTACTTC.

The J gene is TRBJ2-5, the V gene TRBV2; tentatively, D is TRBD1 (5 bases). Germline CDR1 SNHLY, CDR2 FYNNEI. The CDR3 covers 13 residues. V lost 3 bases and J lost 2, with 7 bases in between. CDR3 nucleotides: TGTGCCAGCAGTGAGGGGCCTCAAGAGACCCAGTACTTC. Translation: CASSEGPQETQYF. The full variable domain, rest sourced from reference TRBV2 and TRBJ2-5, is EPEVTQTPSHQVTQMGQEVILRCVPISNHLYFYWYRQILGQKVEFLVSFYNNEISEKSEIFDDQFSVERPDGSNFTLKIRSTKLEDSAMYFCASSEGPQETQYFGPGTRLLVL.

The V gene is TRBV9, the J gene TRBJ2-5, with 8 bases identical to TRBD2. Near its end, the DNA agrees better with TRBJ2-7, so the J call may be wrong. Per the germline V gene, CDR1 is SGDLS and CDR2 is YYNGEE. The CDR3 is 15 amino acids. As DNA, the CDR3 is TGTGCCAGCAGCGTCGAAGCGGGAGTTAGCTACGAGCAGTACTTC. Translated: CASSVEAGVSYEQYF.

The sample holds a few counts of this clone. This sequence joins TRBV14 and TRBJ1-1, with 7 bases aligning to TRBD1. V was pared by 6 bases and J by 6 bases, with 7 bases of the junction left unmatched. The CDR3 length is 13 residues. Per the germline V gene, CDR1 is SGHDN and CDR2 is FVKESK. CDR3 nucleotide sequence: TGTGCCAGCAGTCTGACAGGGATGTCTGAAGCTTTCTTT. Residues: CASSLTGMSEAFF.

The chain couples TRBV5-6 to TRBJ1-2; D remains unclear. Trimming left V 7 bases short and J 7 bases short, with 14 bases between. Germline V CDR1 and CDR2: SGHDT, YYEEEE. The CDR3 is 12 residues long. CDR3 bases: TGTGCCAGCCAAGCGTCGCGTGTTGGCTACACCTTC. This gives the protein CASQASRVGYTF.

This rearrangement joins TRBV7-6 to TRBJ2-4, with 7 positions matching TRBD1. The CDR3 has 14 amino acids. Germline V gene lookup returns CDR1 SGHVS and CDR2 FNYEAQ. V lost 5 bases, J lost 8 bases, and 9 bases stayed unmatched. The CDR3 sequence: CASSPGTVRHIQYF. DNA of the CDR3: TGTGCCAGCAGCCCCGGGACAGTCCGCCACATTCAGTACTTC.

The chain recombines TRBV9 with TRBJ2-5; D possibly corresponds to TRBD2 (6 bases). The CDR3 covers 15 residues. V lost 0 bases and J 5 bases, leaving 14 bases between the germline ends. CDR1 is SGDLS and CDR2 is YYNGEE in the germline V gene. The CDR3 DNA sequence: TGTGCCAGCAGCGTAGGGAGGGTCGAGAGGGAGACCCAGTACTTC. It yields the protein CASSVGRVERETQYF.

The V and J genes are TRBV5-1 and TRBJ1-1; 8 positions agree with TRBD1. This CDR3 has 14 amino acids. V lost 4 bases to trimming and J lost 0 bases; unmatched junction nucleotides: 2. Germline CDR1 reads SGHRS; CDR2 reads YFSETQ. The CDR3 nucleotides read TGCGCCAGCAGCGGACAGGGCCTGAACACTGAAGCTTTCTTT. It codes for CASSGQGLNTEAFF.

This clone has a single count. The V and J genes are TRBV7-2 and TRBJ2-7, with 11 bases fitting TRBD2. Germline V lookup: CDR1 SGHTA, CDR2 FQGNSA. V lost 0 bases, J lost 6 bases, and 4 bases stayed unmatched. The CDR3 contains 15 residues. CDR3: CASSLAASGRSEQYF. CDR3 nucleotide sequence: TGTGCCAGCAGCTTAGCGGCTAGCGGGAGGTCCGAGCAGTACTTC.

The chain has TRBV4-2 and TRBJ1-6; D is unclear. The germline V and J ends were trimmed by 4 bases and 2 bases, with 9 bases remaining between them. CDR1 is LGHNA and CDR2 is YNFKEQ in the germline V gene. The CDR3 is 15 amino acids. CDR3 sequence: CASSLGGPYNSPLHF. CDR3 in DNA: TGTGCCAGCAGCCTCGGAGGCCCCTATAATTCACCCCTCCACTTT.